The clone carrying this T cell receptor beta chain was recorded only once. Its antigen is currently unknown. The data originate from a study of CD4 T cells in relation to SARS-CoV-2 and coronaviruses. CD4 enrichment then naive enrichment separated naive from memory CD4+ cells. Clones were sequenced by immunoSEQ multiplex PCR, and TCRdb holds only the in-frame ones, with some missing. Among about 47,000 clones listed, roughly four fifths were seen once. The trim removed 4 bases at V and 6 bases at J, leaving 15 bases unmatched. CDR3 length: 16 residues. CDR1 and CDR2 (germline): SGHRS, YFSETQ. The sequence came from an adult with COVID-19. The sequenced material came from naive CD4+ T cells from PBMCs, cultured in vitro. Subset denoted: naive CD4+ T cells isolated by negative enrichment. The J gene is TRBJ2-7, the V gene TRBV5-1, with TRBD2 matching over 8 bases. The chain's CDR3 is CASSPRAGAGGGEQYF. In DNA form, the CDR3 reads TGCGCCAGCAGCCCGAGAGCGGGAGCAGGAGGGGGCGAGCAGTACTTC.